Sequencing of this TCR beta chain was carried out in a study of blood T cell repertoires in COVID-19 (dated by TCRdb to the early 2020s). Background on the whole study: The collaborator samples originated in the United States, Italy and Spain and spanned the acute and convalescent phases of COVID-19. Where available, HLA class I and class II types were taken from metadata supplied by the sample provider and were not determined by assay-based typing. The samples were drawn from the first 160 participants of the ongoing ImmuneRACE study and from 1,254 subjects provided by 6 global collaborators. Subjects who had been exposed to COVID-19, were actively infected with it, or had recovered from it provided the deeply sampled blood TCRbeta repertoires that made up the dataset. A freely available public database, intended as a resource for researchers studying the immune response to SARS-CoV-2, is where the repertoires were released. The sample metadata nearly always contained a de-identified subject ID, COVID-19 status, age in years and sex. The prospective study material was composed of cDNA or gDNA derived from T cells, B-cell-depleted T cells, or PBMCs.

Turning to this clone: This receptor's antigen is unknown. No qualities accompany the bases; no much larger clone lies one base away.

TCRbeta CDR3 regions were amplified from genomic DNA using the immunoSEQ Assay, a bias-controlled multiplex PCR. In the original analysis: Nucleated cell counts per sample were estimated from amplification of reference gene primers within the assay. Sequence reads were collapsed and filtered to measure the absolute abundance of every unique TCRbeta CDR3 rearrangement. For each sample, productive Simpson clonality was calculated as the square root of Simpson's diversity index across productive rearrangements. In TCRdb, the immuneACCESS table is reduced to in-frame sequences with V and J assigned. These tables do not hold every clone; where another copy was compared, an unresolved V gene accounts for under half, and the others remain unexplained. That table gives V, J and clone size, and the DNA gave D and trimming. The sample profile shows 150,000 or so clones; approximately 80% of them were found once. About 12% of the sample goes to the ten largest clones.

Beyond this particular receptor, the publication reports: Clinical and demographic metadata were provided uncurated, with the amount varying by source and participant.

One collaborating source in Seattle enrolled patients while the patients were actively infected and followed the patients over time throughout the course of disease. Each collaborating institution followed its own protocols to collect whole blood in K2EDTA tubes. For TCRbeta analysis, collaborator samples were shipped as frozen whole blood, as isolated PBMCs, or as DNA extracted from either sample type. Sequences were obtained from peripheral blood. The receptor comes from a woman aged 55 to 70 with COVID-19, enrolled during active disease.

The CDR3 has the sequence CASSLSTTSGPNKNIQYF. The nucleotides are TGTGCCAGCTCGCTCTCCACTACTAGCGGGCCGAACAAAAACATTCAGTACTTC. This chain joins TRBV18 to TRBJ2-4; the central 9 bases match TRBD2. Compared with germline, V lacks 6 bases and J lacks 3 bases; bases without a gene match: 15. The CDR3 goes from the cysteine to the phenylalanine over 18 residues. Of all the DNA, just the CDR3 is kept, 54 bases in frame from base 1. The germline V gene yields KGHSH for CDR1 and LQKENI for CDR2.